Each of the 17 T cell receptor beta chains below was sequenced from the same sample in a study of Tregs in tolerant kidney transplant recipients. Related graft donors supplied nonmyeloablative bone marrow transplants, and mixed chimerism was transient. The protocol was immunoSEQ multiplex PCR, while the TCRdb copy is restricted to in-frame clones and leaves out a portion. This table lists roughly 25,000 clones. The sequenced sample was CD4+ T cells from blood (PBMCs), obtained 6 months after the transplant. The receptors come from a human patient who received a combined kidney and bone marrow transplant. Certain T cells may be donor cells from the graft.

Concerning this clone itself: The sequence runs out 3 residues before the end of the CDR3; the remainder is reconstructed from the germline J gene. The V call is TRBV19, the J call TRBJ1-6; D is uncertain. Germline V gene sequence: CDR1 LNHDA, CDR2 SQIVND (reference sequence). The CDR3 length is 13 residues. The V end lost 8 bases, the J end lost 7 bases, and 12 bases lay between the germline ends. CDR3 DNA (partial): TGTGCCAGTTCCGACATTCGGAATTCACCC. This codes for CASSDIRNSP. The entire CDR3 sequence reads CASSDIRNSPLHF.

Notes on this clone: The CDR3 end falls 3 residues outside the read, so it is completed with the germline J gene. The gene calls are TRBV4-1 and TRBJ2-7, with D perhaps matching TRBD2 (6 bases). This CDR3 region has 17 residues. V lost 1 base to trimming and J lost 0 bases, with 16 bases between them. CDR1 MGHRA and CDR2 YSYEKL come from the germline V gene. Partial CDR3 DNA: TGCGCCAGCAGCCAAGTCTCGGGACTCCCCGGCTCCTACGAG. It specifies CASSQVSGLPGSYE. The full CDR3 sequence reads CASSQVSGLPGSYEQYF.

CDR3 sequence: CASSIRGLTNLYGYTF. The CDR3 DNA, read in part, is TGTGCCAGTAGTATCAGGGGGCTAACGAACCTCTATGGC. The chain couples TRBV19 to TRBJ1-2, with 8 bases aligning to TRBD1. The CDR3 extends 3 residues past the end of the read, so its final part is completed from the germline J gene. The trim removed 3 bases at V and 4 bases at J, leaving 10 bases unmatched. Germline values: CDR1 LNHDA, CDR2 SQIVND (reference sequence). CDR3 length: 16 amino acids. The variable domain in full, with the rest retrieved from reference TRBV19 and TRBJ1-2, is DGGITQSPKYLFRKEGQNVTLSCEQNLNHDAMYWYRQDPGQGLRLIYYSQIVNDFQKGDIAEGYSVSREKKESFPLTVTSAQKNPTAFYLCASSIRGLTNLYGYTFGSGTRLTVV.

Concerning this clone: The missing CDR3 end, 3 residues past where the read stops, is filled in from the germline J gene. This chain links TRBV5-1 with TRBJ2-1; TRBD2 matches 9 bases. Per the germline V gene, CDR1 is SGHRS and CDR2 is YFSETQ. This CDR3 contains 15 residues. The trim removed 3 bases at V and 6 bases at J, leaving 7 bases unmatched. The covered CDR3 bases are TGCGCCAGCAGCTCATCTAGCGGGGCCCTCAATGAG. Its translation is CASSSSSGALNE. The CDR3, in full, reads CASSSSSGALNEQFF.

Concerning this clone itself: Sequencing ends 3 residues short of the CDR3 end; the germline J gene provides the rest. The rearrangement links TRBV19 to TRBJ2-2; D possibly corresponds to TRBD1 (6 bases). Trimming removed 5 bases at V and 1 base at J, with 11 bases between. The CDR3 loop spans 15 amino acids. Germline CDR1 is LNHDA and CDR2 is SQIVND (reference sequence). The CDR3 loop is CASSLQTGNTGELFF. The sequenced part of the CDR3 DNA is TGTGCCAGTAGTCTCCAGACAGGGAACACCGGGGAG.

Notes on this clone: The read finishes 3 residues shy of the CDR3 end, and the germline J gene is used to complete it. V usage is TRBV18 and J usage is TRBJ2-7, with D possibly being TRBD1 (6 bases). Deletions cut 1 base from V and 1 base from J, with 8 bases between. CDR3 length: 14 amino acids. CDR1 is KGHSH, CDR2 LQKENI, per germline. Partial CDR3 DNA: TGTGCCAGCTCACCACAGGGACAATCCTACGAG. Translating gives CASSPQGQSYE. The entire CDR3 protein reads CASSPQGQSYEQYF.

About this clone itself: The read terminates 3 residues ahead of where the CDR3 ends, so the germline J gene completes it. The chain is built from TRBV2 and TRBJ2-7; D assignment may be TRBD1 or TRBD2 (5 bases each). V was shortened by 5 bases and J by 0 bases, with 14 bases between the two germline ends. The germline V gene has CDR1 SNHLY and CDR2 FYNNEI. CDR3 length: 15 amino acids. The CDR3 DNA, read in part, is TGTGCCAGCAGTTCGAGGGCAGGGAGCTCCTACGAG. Translated, it gives CASSSRAGSSYE. The full CDR3 is CASSSRAGSSYEQYF.

A word on this clone: The read falls 3 residues short of the CDR3 end, and the missing part is taken from the germline J gene. J is TRBJ1-4 and V is TRBV7-2; 7 bases line up with TRBD1. J gave up 8 bases and V 4 bases, and 10 bases lay outside the gene matches. The CDR3 consists of 15 residues. Germline V lookup: CDR1 SGHTA, CDR2 FQGNSA. CDR3 DNA (partial): TGTGCCAGCAGCTCCAGGGGGAGAAGAGGGGAAAAA. The encoded protein is CASSSRGRRGEK. The full CDR3 is CASSSRGRRGEKLFF.

Comments on this clone: The missing CDR3 end, 3 residues past where the read stops, is filled in from the germline J gene. The chain recombines TRBV5-1 with TRBJ1-6; 8 bases are shared with TRBD1. Germline V lookup: CDR1 SGHRS, CDR2 YFSETQ. V lost 4 bases, J lost 0 bases, and 3 bases stayed unmatched. CDR3 size: 16 residues. The CDR3 reads CASSLTGGSYNSPLHF. Incomplete CDR3 DNA: TGCGCCAGCAGCCTAACAGGGGGCTCCTATAATTCACCC. The full variable domain, its missing parts supplied by reference TRBV5-1 and TRBJ1-6, is KAGVTQTPRYLIKTRGQQVTLSCSPISGHRSVSWYQQTPGQGLQFLFEYFSETQRNKGNFPGRFSGRQFSNSRSEMNVSTLELGDSALYLCASSLTGGSYNSPLHFGNGTRLTVT.

A word on this clone: The read gets to within 3 residues of the CDR3 end, and the germline J gene fills in the rest. V usage is TRBV7-8 and J usage is TRBJ1-1, with D perhaps TRBD1 (5 bases). CDR3 length: 14 amino acids. V dropped 3 bases and J dropped 5 bases, with 13 bases sitting between them. Germline CDR1 reads SGHVS; CDR2 reads FQNEAQ. CDR3 bases read: TGTGCCAGCAGCTTTTCAGGTCAGGGAACTGAA. This codes for CASSFSGQGTE. From start to end, the CDR3 is CASSFSGQGTEAFF.

Comments on this clone: Coverage ceases 3 residues before the CDR3 finishes, and the germline J gene fills in the end. The V and J genes are TRBV18 and TRBJ1-2; D may be TRBD1 (5 bases). The germline CDR1 and CDR2 sequences are KGHSH and LQKENI. This CDR3 is built from 13 residues. The CDR3 reads CASSPSREEGYTF. The CDR3 DNA, read in part, is TGTGCCAGCTCACCGTCCAGGGAGGAAGGC.

Concerning this clone itself: The read ends 3 residues before the CDR3 terminus; that terminus is restored from the germline J gene. V is TRBV20-1 and J is TRBJ2-7; tentatively, D is TRBD1 (6 bases). Trimming cost V 4 bases and J 5 bases, with 9 bases left between them. Germline CDR1 and CDR2: DFQATT and SNEGSKA (reference sequence). There are 11 residues in the CDR3. The sequenced part of the CDR3 DNA is TGCAGTGCTATACAGGGAAACGAG. Its translation: CSAIQGNE. The CDR3, in full, reads CSAIQGNEQYF.

About this clone: The DNA ends 3 residues before the CDR3 does, and the rest of the CDR3 is filled in from the germline J gene. This chain uses TRBV2 with TRBJ1-5; the D gene is possibly TRBD1 (5 bases). The V end was cut by 6 bases, the J end by 0 bases, with 12 bases between. The length of the CDR3 is 15 residues. From germline, CDR1 is SNHLY and CDR2 FYNNEI. The CDR3 protein is CASRERGNSNQPQHF. CDR3 DNA (partial): TGTGCCAGCAGAGAGCGGGGGAATAGCAATCAGCCC.

A remark on this clone: The CDR3 end lies 3 residues beyond the end of the read and is filled in from the germline J gene. The genes are TRBV20-1 and TRBJ1-1; weak D call: TRBD1 (6 bases). Germline-derived CDR1 and CDR2 are DFQATT and SNEGSKA (reference sequence). The CDR3 is 14 amino acids. The covered CDR3 bases are TGCAGCCCCAGAGGGGGGGGGATGAACACTGAA. The encoded protein is CSPRGGGMNTE. The complete CDR3 protein is CSPRGGGMNTEAFF.

To note about this clone: Sequencing ends 3 residues short of the CDR3 end; the germline J gene provides the rest. The chain joins TRBV27 to TRBJ1-5; D perhaps matches TRBD1 (5 bases). CDR1 and CDR2 from the germline V gene are MNHEY and SMNVEV (reference sequence). The CDR3 length is 14 residues. V was trimmed by 3 bases and J by 3 bases, leaving 9 bases between them. CDR3 sequence: CASSFLGVNQPQHF. CDR3 DNA (partial): TGTGCCAGCAGTTTTTTAGGGGTCAATCAGCCC.

As for this clone: Read sequence stops 3 residues before the CDR3 end, and the germline J gene provides the missing end. The chain couples TRBV5-1 to TRBJ2-1; 9 bases match TRBD2. The CDR3 runs to 14 residues. Trimming took 6 bases from V and 6 from J; bases not matched to a gene: 7. CDR1 is SGHRS, CDR2 YFSETQ, per germline. This CDR3 is CASTSGRKSNEQFF. The sequenced part of the CDR3 DNA is TGCGCCAGCACCAGCGGGAGGAAGAGCAATGAG.

Comment on this clone: The CDR3 end lies 3 residues beyond the end of the read and is filled in from the germline J gene. V gene TRBV7-2 combines with J gene TRBJ2-4; weak D call: TRBD1 (6 bases). CDR3 size: 14 residues. Per the germline V gene, CDR1 is SGHTA and CDR2 is FQGNSA. V was shortened by 5 bases and J by 4 bases, with 12 bases between the two germline ends. The CDR3 sequence: CASSQRRGKNIQYF. Partial CDR3 DNA: TGTGCCAGCAGCCAACGAAGGGGGAAAAACATT.